The 13 T cell receptor beta chains below all came from one sample that was sequenced in a study of shared clonotypes between healthy human individuals. The assay was immunoSEQ multiplex PCR, and TCRdb's table has in-frame clones only and misses some. Of 2 million to 3 million clones in the sample, 93% were seen once. Sequencing used naive CD4+ T cells from PBMCs. The subset denotes: CD45RA+ positively selected. All receptors derive from a man younger than 35 in good health. Some clones in this sample may be carry-over from other donors' samples.

The chain joins TRBV7-3 to TRBJ1-1; maybe TRBD1 (6 bases). Germline V gene lookup returns CDR1 SGHTA and CDR2 FQGTGA. Trimming took 5 bases from V and 1 from J, leaving 14 bases between them. The CDR3 covers 15 residues. The CDR3 nucleotides are TGTGCCAGCAGCCCTCAGGGGTTGGCGAACACTGAAGCTTTCTTT. It codes for CASSPQGLANTEAFF.

CDR3 region: CASSYPGAPDYGYTF. Here the CDR3 DNA reads TGTGCCAGCAGCTACCCGGGGGCGCCCGACTATGGCTACACCTTC. V and J are TRBV7-9 and TRBJ1-2; weak D call: TRBD1 (6 bases). Trimming cost V 4 bases and J 3 bases, with 15 bases left between them. CDR1 and CDR2 (germline): SEHNR, FQNEAQ (reference sequence). There are 15 residues in the CDR3.

The rearrangement joins TRBV11-2 to TRBJ2-7, with a weak D call TRBD2 (5 bases). The V gene's germline CDR1 is SGHAT and CDR2 FQNNGV. With 2 bases removed from V and 2 bases from J, the gap between germline ends came to 13 bases. This CDR3 spans 15 amino acids. CDR3 amino acids: CASSLLTSGTYEQYF. DNA of the CDR3: TGTGCCAGCAGCTTATTGACGAGCGGTACCTACGAGCAGTACTTC.

This chain uses TRBV11-2 with TRBJ1-4, with no clear D. V gave up 4 bases and J gave up 3 bases, with 12 bases separating them. Germline V gene sequence: CDR1 SGHAT, CDR2 FQNNGV. The CDR3 covers 15 residues. CDR3 DNA: TGTGCCAGCAGCTCCTTCGGAGGCCCTAATGAAAAACTGTTTTTT. Encoded protein: CASSSFGGPNEKLFF.

V gene TRBV4-1 combines with J gene TRBJ2-7; 7 bases fit TRBD2. This CDR3 comprises 15 residues. CDR1 MGHRA and CDR2 YSYEKL come from the germline V gene. V gave up 3 bases and J gave up 7 bases; unmatched junction bases: 12. The CDR3 DNA is TGCGCCAGCAGCCACGATCCTAGCGGTTTGAGAGAGCAGTACTTC. This codes for CASSHDPSGLREQYF.

The chain has TRBV19 and TRBJ2-3; D might be TRBD2 (6 bases). V was trimmed by 5 bases and J by 4 bases, leaving 16 bases between them. Germline CDR1 is LNHDA and CDR2 is SQIVND (reference sequence). The CDR3 has 15 residues. The CDR3: CASSVGPGDADTQYF. CDR3 nucleotide sequence: TGTGCCAGTAGTGTGGGGCCGGGAGACGCAGATACGCAGTATTTT. The complete variable domain, with remaining parts taken from reference TRBV19 and TRBJ2-3, reads DGGITQSPKYLFRKEGQNVTLSCEQNLNHDAMYWYRQDPGQGLRLIYYSQIVNDFQKGDIAEGYSVSREKKESFPLTVTSAQKNPTAFYLCASSVGPGDADTQYFGPGTRLTVL.

Note on this clone: Other DNA sequences in the sample encode the same CDR3. The chain employs TRBV4-1 and TRBJ2-5, with D perhaps assigned TRBD1 or TRBD2 (5 bases each). The CDR3 has 14 residues. Trimming took off 6 bases at V and 1 base at J, with 12 bases between the two ends. The germline V gene encodes CDR1 MGHRA and CDR2 YSYEKL. The CDR3 reads CASSPSGLQETQYF. The CDR3 DNA follows: TGCGCCAGCAGTCCCTCGGGGCTCCAAGAGACCCAGTACTTC.

With respect to this clone: The same CDR3 can be traced to other DNA sequences in this sample. The gene calls are TRBV28 and TRBJ2-2; D is uncertain. The CDR3 is 13 amino acids. The V end was cut by 5 bases, the J end by 1 base, with 5 bases between. The germline CDR1 and CDR2 sequences are MDHEN and SYDVKM. Here the CDR3 DNA reads TGTGCCAGCAGTCGACGGAACACCGGGGAGCTGTTTTTT. As protein: CASSRRNTGELFF.

The chain uses TRBV7-9 and TRBJ1-2, with a possible D match to TRBD1 (6 bases). The CDR3 covers 15 residues. V lost 3 bases, J lost 8 bases, and 19 bases lay in between. CDR1 and CDR2 (germline): SEHNR, FQNEAQ (reference sequence). The chain's CDR3 is CASSLGDIPPGGYTF. The DNA of the CDR3 is TGTGCCAGCAGCTTGGGGGACATCCCACCGGGGGGCTACACCTTC.

The chain joins TRBV7-3 to TRBJ2-3; 12 nucleotides align to TRBD2. The CDR3 is 19 residues long. The germline V gene has CDR1 SGHTA and CDR2 FQGTGA. The V gene end was trimmed by 0 bases and the J gene end by 2 bases; junction bases not matched to a gene: 9. CDR3 loop: CASSLTILAGGPITDTQYF. Here the CDR3 DNA reads TGTGCCAGCAGCTTAACTATCCTAGCGGGAGGGCCTATCACAGATACGCAGTATTTT.

The rearrangement joins TRBV4-3 to TRBJ1-1, with D possibly TRBD1 on 5 matching bases. CDR1 is LGHNA and CDR2 is YSLEER in the germline V gene. This CDR3 is built from 15 residues. V was trimmed by 1 base and J by 5 bases, leaving 14 bases between them. The CDR3 bases are TGCGCCAGCAGCCAAGGACACAGCCGGGGGACTGAAGCTTTCTTT. As protein: CASSQGHSRGTEAFF.

The chain carries TRBV19 and TRBJ1-4; weak D call: TRBD1 (6 bases). The CDR3 consists of 16 residues. With 5 bases removed from V and 7 bases from J, the gap between germline ends came to 20 bases. CDR1 and CDR2 from the germline V gene are LNHDA and SQIVND (reference sequence). In nucleotides, the CDR3 is TGTGCCAGTAGTTCCTATCAGGGGACCTTTGGTGAAAAACTGTTTTTT. Amino acids: CASSSYQGTFGEKLFF.

This chain uses TRBV14 with TRBJ2-3; 12 nucleotides align to TRBD2. This CDR3 spans 16 amino acids. The V segment lost 3 bases and the J segment 2 bases; nucleotides outside the gene matches: 3. Per the germline V gene, CDR1 is SGHDN and CDR2 is FVKESK. CDR3: CASSQGTSGSTDTQYF. The DNA for the CDR3 is TGTGCCAGCAGCCAGGGGACTAGCGGGTCCACAGATACGCAGTATTTT.